This T cell receptor beta chain was retrieved from a study of Ad26.COV2.S vaccination and SARS-CoV-2 variants. This CDR3 contains 16 residues. Germline values: CDR1 LNHNV, CDR2 YYDKDF (reference sequence). Trimming left V 0 bases short and J 3 bases short, with 14 bases between. Stated treatment: around 19 received Ad26.COV2.S at low or high dose, single or two shots; roughly five received placebo; per-sample allocation not given. Samples analyzed were those drawn on day 63 after the first vaccine or placebo injection. Assay: immunoSEQ multiplex PCR; the TCRdb copy retains only in-frame clones and omits some. The sample has 300,000 to 350,000 clones, about 90% seen once.

The TCR sequence derives from a person aged 18-60 years who received the Ad26.COV2.S COVID-19 vaccine or a placebo. The sequencing used peripheral blood, collected in a trial of Ad26.COV2.S vaccine versus placebo. The chain uses TRBV15 and TRBJ1-1; D call uncertain. CDR3 bases: TGTGCCACCAGCAGAGATGAGGGTTTTGGGGACACTGAAGCTTTCTTT. This sequence encodes CATSRDEGFGDTEAFF.